The 15 T cell receptor beta chains below come from one sample, sequenced in a study of metastatic and nonmetastatic thyroid tumors. The entire patient cohort was treatment-naive prior to thyroid surgery. TCRdb re-clonotyped the PCR reads through MiXCR. The sample holds some 30,000 clones, about 30% seen once. Sequencing was done on a sample of tumor tissue. All receptors come from a female donor with papillary thyroid cancer or a benign thyroid nodule (not recorded which). Some clones in this sample may be carry-over from other donors' samples.

There are a few counts of this clone. The chain has TRBV27 and TRBJ1-2; the D gene is possibly TRBD1 (6 bases). CDR1 is MNHEY, CDR2 SMNVEV, per germline (reference sequence). V was cut by 5 bases and J by 2 bases, with 12 bases left in between. The length of the CDR3 is 14 residues. The CDR3 DNA sequence: TGTGCCAGCAGTGCCCTTACAGGGAACTATGGCTACACCTTC. Amino acids: CASSALTGNYGYTF.

This clone turned up a few times. For the CDR3, the DNA is TGTGCCAGCAGTTTAGCCGGGACAGGGCCCTACGAGCAGTACTTC. Its translation is CASSLAGTGPYEQYF. The chain couples TRBV12-3 or TRBV12-4 to TRBJ2-7; 9 bases are a match to TRBD1. This CDR3 region has 15 residues. The V and J ends lost 0 bases and 2 bases, in that order; junction bases with no gene match: 2.

In this sample, this clone turned up a few times. The chain couples TRBV28 to TRBJ1-1; the D is unclear. There are 14 residues in the CDR3. Germline CDR1 MDHEN, CDR2 SYDVKM. The germline V and J ends were trimmed by 5 bases and 2 bases, with 12 bases remaining between them. The CDR3 DNA is TGTGCCAGCAGTCAAACTGGGATTAACACTGAAGCTTTCTTT. Its translation: CASSQTGINTEAFF.

This clone has more than one count but fewer than ten. The rearrangement joins TRBV15 to TRBJ1-6; 8 bases are a match to TRBD1. Germline lookup yields CDR1 LNHNV and CDR2 YYDKDF (reference sequence). J lost 7 bases, V lost 1 base, and 9 bases had no gene match. This CDR3 has 17 amino acids. CDR3 in amino acids: CATSRGGQGAKNSPLHF. The CDR3 DNA sequence: TGTGCCACCAGCAGAGGTGGCCAGGGGGCGAAAAATTCACCCCTCCACTTT. The full variable domain, in which reference TRBV15 and TRBJ1-6 provide the parts outside the CDR3, is DAMVIQNPRYQVTQFGKPVTLSCSQTLNHNVMYWYQQKSSQAPKLLFHYYDKDFNNEADTPDNFQSRRPNTSFCFLDIRSPGLGDTAMYLCATSRGGQGAKNSPLHFGNGTRLTVT.

The V and J genes are TRBV9 and TRBJ2-5; possibly TRBD1 or TRBD2 for D (6 bases each). Trimming shortened V by 3 bases and J by 2 bases, and 17 bases separated the two germline ends. In germline, CDR1 is SGDLS, CDR2 YYNGEE. The CDR3 loop spans 16 amino acids. CDR3 nucleotides: TGTGCCAGCAGCGCACAGGGTGGAGGGGGTCAAGAGACCCAGTACTTC. Translating it yields CASSAQGGGGQETQYF.

This clone was detected a few times. The chain employs TRBV12-5 and TRBJ2-1; D ambiguous. Per germline, CDR1 LGHNT and CDR2 FRNRAP. The CDR3 length is 12 residues. V was cut by 2 bases and J by 7 bases, with 6 bases left in between. The CDR3, as DNA: TGTGCTAGTGGTTTGCGGTTGAATGAGCAGTTCTTC. Its translation: CASGLRLNEQFF.

The chain employs TRBV6-1 and TRBJ1-2, with D perhaps matching TRBD1 (6 bases). V was cut by 6 bases and J by 7 bases, with 15 bases left in between. The germline V gene encodes CDR1 MNHNS and CDR2 SASEGT. This CDR3 comprises 13 residues. The CDR3 here is CASSEGGVGGYTF. CDR3 DNA sequence: TGTGCCAGCAGCGAGGGGGGGGTAGGTGGCTACACCTTC.

In its sample, this clone is large (0.1 to 1%). The gene calls are TRBV20-1 and TRBJ1-1; D remains unclear. This CDR3 comprises 12 residues. The V gene lost 5 bases and the J gene lost 10 bases, with 17 bases spanning the gap. Germline V gene data show CDR1 as DFQATT and CDR2 as SNEGSKA (reference sequence). The DNA of the CDR3 is TGCAGTGCTCGGGATGCCGCCCCAGGAGCTTTCTTT. It translates to CSARDAAPGAFF.

The V call is TRBV2, the J call TRBJ2-2; D is undetermined. This CDR3 is built from 14 residues. V lost 7 bases and J 1 base, leaving 10 bases between the germline ends. Germline V gives CDR1 SNHLY, CDR2 FYNNEI. CDR3 in amino acids: CASTTDRNTGELFF. CDR3 bases: TGTGCCAGCACCACGGACCGGAACACCGGGGAGCTGTTTTTT.

Concerning this clone: With a much larger clone just one base away, this may be a read error. Within the sample, other DNA sequences also encode this same CDR3. The chain carries TRBV2 and TRBJ2-5; 7 nucleotides match TRBD2. The CDR3 extends over 15 amino acids. Germline CDR1 is SNHLY and CDR2 is FYNNEI. The CDR3 nucleotides are TGTGCCAGCAGTTCCGGGACTACCCTCCAAGAGACCCAGTACTTT. Translating gives CASSSGTTLQETQYF.

The sample holds a few counts of this clone. The genes are TRBV19 and TRBJ2-2; D remains unclear. Germline V gene data show CDR1 as LNHDA and CDR2 as SQIVND (reference sequence). Deletions cut 6 bases from V and 7 bases from J, with 15 bases between. The CDR3 is 14 residues long. CDR3: CASRLGPDFGELFF. DNA of the CDR3: TGTGCCAGTAGGTTAGGGCCAGATTTCGGGGAGCTGTTTTTT.

This clone was observed a handful of times. This sequence joins TRBV27 and TRBJ2-7; TRBD1 matches at 7 bases. CDR1 is MNHEY and CDR2 is SMNVEV in the germline V gene (reference sequence). The CDR3 extends over 15 amino acids. V was clipped by 4 bases and J by 0 bases; unmatched bases: 6. The CDR3 bases are TGTGCCAGCAGTTACAAAGGGACAGACTCCTACGAGCAGTACTTC. Translating gives CASSYKGTDSYEQYF.

This clone was detected only a few times. The chain recombines TRBV12-3 or TRBV12-4 with TRBJ2-7, with D possibly being TRBD2 (5 bases). Between the trimmed V and J ends, which lost 1 base and 0 bases, there was a span of 10 bases. CDR3 length equals 15 residues. CDR3 DNA: TGTGCCAGCAGTTTAGTGCGGACTCTCTCCTACGAGCAGTACTTC. Its translation is CASSLVRTLSYEQYF.

The chain is built from TRBV12-3 or TRBV12-4 and TRBJ2-1, with D possibly TRBD2 on 6 matching bases. V was trimmed by 6 bases and J by 3 bases, leaving 12 bases between them. The CDR3 consists of 14 residues. CDR3 nucleotide sequence: TGTGCCAGCAGCCCCCCGACTAGCTACAATGAGCAGTTCTTC. Its protein product is CASSPPTSYNEQFF.

This clone was recorded many times. The chain has TRBV9 and TRBJ1-6, with 8 nucleotides matching TRBD1. Trimming at V came to 3 bases and at J to 11 bases, leaving 13 bases not matched to a gene. The CDR3 spans 16 residues. Germline V CDR1 and CDR2: SGDLS, YYNGEE. In DNA, the CDR3 is TGTGCCAGCAGCGAGGGTTCAGGGGGCGCGGGTCCACCCCTCCACTTT. Translating gives CASSEGSGGAGPPLHF.